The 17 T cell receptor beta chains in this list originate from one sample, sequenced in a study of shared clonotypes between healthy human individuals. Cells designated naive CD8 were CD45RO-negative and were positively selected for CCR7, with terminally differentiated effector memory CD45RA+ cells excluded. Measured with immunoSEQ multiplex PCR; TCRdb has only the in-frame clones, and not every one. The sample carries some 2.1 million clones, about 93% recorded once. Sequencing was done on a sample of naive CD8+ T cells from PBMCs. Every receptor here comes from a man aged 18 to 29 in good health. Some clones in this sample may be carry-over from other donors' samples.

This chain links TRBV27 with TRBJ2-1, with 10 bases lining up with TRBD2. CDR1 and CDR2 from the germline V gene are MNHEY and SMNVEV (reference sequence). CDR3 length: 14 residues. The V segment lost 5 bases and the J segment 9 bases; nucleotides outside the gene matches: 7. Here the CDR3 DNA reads TGTGCCAGCAGTCCGGGACTAGCGATATCTGAGCAGTTCTTC. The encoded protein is CASSPGLAISEQFF.

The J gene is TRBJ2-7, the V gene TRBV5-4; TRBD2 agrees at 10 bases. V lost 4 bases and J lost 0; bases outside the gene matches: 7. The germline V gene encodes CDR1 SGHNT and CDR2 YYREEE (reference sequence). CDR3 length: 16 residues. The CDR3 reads CASSTPLAGVSYEQYF. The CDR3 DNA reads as TGTGCCAGCAGCACACCCCTAGCGGGAGTCTCCTACGAGCAGTACTTC.

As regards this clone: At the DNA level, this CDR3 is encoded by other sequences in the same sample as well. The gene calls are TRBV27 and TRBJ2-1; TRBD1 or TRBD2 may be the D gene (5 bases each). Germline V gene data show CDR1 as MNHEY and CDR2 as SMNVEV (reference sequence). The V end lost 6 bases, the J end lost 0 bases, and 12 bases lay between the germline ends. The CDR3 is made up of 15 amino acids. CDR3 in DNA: TGTGCCAGCAGCCGAACGGGACCCTCCTACAATGAGCAGTTCTTC. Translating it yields CASSRTGPSYNEQFF.

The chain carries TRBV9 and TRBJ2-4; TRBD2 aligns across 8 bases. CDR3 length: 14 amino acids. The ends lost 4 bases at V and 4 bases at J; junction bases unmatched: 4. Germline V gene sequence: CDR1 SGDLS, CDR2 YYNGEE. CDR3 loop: CASSPGGGKNIQYF. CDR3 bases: TGTGCCAGCAGCCCCGGGGGGGGTAAAAACATTCAGTACTTC.

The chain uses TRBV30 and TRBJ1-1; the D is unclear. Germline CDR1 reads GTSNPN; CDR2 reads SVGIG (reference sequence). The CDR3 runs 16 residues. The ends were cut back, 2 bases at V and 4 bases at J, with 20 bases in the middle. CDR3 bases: TGTGCCTGGAGTTCCGGTCAACCTACCCGGCCCACTGAAGCTTTCTTT. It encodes CAWSSGQPTRPTEAFF.

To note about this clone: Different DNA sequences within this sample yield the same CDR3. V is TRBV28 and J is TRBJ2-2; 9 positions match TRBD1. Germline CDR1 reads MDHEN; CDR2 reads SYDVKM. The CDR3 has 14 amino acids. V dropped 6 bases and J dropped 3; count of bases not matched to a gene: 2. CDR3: CASSRQGDTGELFF. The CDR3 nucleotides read TGTGCCAGCAGCAGACAGGGGGACACCGGGGAGCTGTTTTTT.

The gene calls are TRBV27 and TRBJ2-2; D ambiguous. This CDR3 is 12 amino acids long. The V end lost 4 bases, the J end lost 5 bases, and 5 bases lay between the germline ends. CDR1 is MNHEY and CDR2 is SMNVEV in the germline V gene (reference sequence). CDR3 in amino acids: CASSSLTGELFF. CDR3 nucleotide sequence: TGTGCCAGCAGTTCACTTACCGGGGAGCTGTTTTTT.

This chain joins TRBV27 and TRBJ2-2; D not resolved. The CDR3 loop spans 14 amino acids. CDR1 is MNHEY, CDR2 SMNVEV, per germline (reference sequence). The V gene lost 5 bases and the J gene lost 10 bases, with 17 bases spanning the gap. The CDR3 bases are TGTGCCAGCAGTCCGAGGACGGGCGGCGAGGAGCTGTTTTTT. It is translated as CASSPRTGGEELFF.

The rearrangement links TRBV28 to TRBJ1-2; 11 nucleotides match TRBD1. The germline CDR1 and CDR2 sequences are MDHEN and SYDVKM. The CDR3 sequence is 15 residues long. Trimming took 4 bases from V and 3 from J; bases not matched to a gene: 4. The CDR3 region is CASSSRDRGDYGYTF. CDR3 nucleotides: TGTGCCAGCAGTTCTAGGGACAGGGGGGACTATGGCTACACCTTC.

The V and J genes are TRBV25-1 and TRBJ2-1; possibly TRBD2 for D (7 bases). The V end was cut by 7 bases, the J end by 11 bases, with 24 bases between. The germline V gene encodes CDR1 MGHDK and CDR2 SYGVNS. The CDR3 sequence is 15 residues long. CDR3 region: CASTLGRGLKIQQFF. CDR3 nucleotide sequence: TGTGCCAGCACCCTCGGGCGGGGGCTGAAGATTCAGCAGTTCTTC. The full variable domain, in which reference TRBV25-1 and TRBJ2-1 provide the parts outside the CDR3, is EADIYQTPRYLVIGTGKKITLECSQTMGHDKMYWYQQDPGMELHLIHYSYGVNSTEKGDLSSESTVSRIRTEHFPLTLESARPSHTSQYLCASTLGRGLKIQQFFGPGTRLTVL.

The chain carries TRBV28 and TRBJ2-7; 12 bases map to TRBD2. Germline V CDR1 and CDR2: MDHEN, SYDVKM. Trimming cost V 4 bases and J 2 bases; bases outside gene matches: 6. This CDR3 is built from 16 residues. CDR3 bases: TGTGCCAGCAGTTCCGAACTAGCGGGAGGACCCTACGAGCAGTACTTC. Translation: CASSSELAGGPYEQYF.

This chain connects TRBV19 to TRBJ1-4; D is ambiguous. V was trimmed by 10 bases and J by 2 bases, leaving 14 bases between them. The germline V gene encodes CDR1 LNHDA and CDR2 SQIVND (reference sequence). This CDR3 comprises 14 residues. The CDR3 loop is CATSDWMTNEKLFF. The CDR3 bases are TGTGCCACTTCCGACTGGATGACTAATGAAAAACTGTTTTTT.

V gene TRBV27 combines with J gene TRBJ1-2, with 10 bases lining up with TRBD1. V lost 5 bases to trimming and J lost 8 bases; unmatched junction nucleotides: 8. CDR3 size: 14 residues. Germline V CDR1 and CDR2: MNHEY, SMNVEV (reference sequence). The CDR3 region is CASSTGTGVRGYTF. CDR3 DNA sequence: TGTGCCAGCAGTACCGGGACAGGGGTCCGCGGCTACACCTTC.

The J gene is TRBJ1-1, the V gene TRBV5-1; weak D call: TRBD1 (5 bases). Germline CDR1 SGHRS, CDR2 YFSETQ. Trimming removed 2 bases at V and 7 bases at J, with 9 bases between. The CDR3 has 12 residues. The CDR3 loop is CASSFNRYEAFF. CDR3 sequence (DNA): TGCGCCAGCAGCTTTAACAGGTATGAAGCTTTCTTT. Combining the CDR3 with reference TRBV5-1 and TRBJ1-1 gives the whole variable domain KAGVTQTPRYLIKTRGQQVTLSCSPISGHRSVSWYQQTPGQGLQFLFEYFSETQRNKGNFPGRFSGRQFSNSRSEMNVSTLELGDSALYLCASSFNRYEAFFGQGTRLTVV.

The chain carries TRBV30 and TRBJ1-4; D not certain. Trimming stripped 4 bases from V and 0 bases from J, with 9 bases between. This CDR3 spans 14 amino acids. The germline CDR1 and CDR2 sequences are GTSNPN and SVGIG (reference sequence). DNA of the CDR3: TGTGCCTGGACCTCGGGAACAACTAATGAAAAACTGTTTTTT. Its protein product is CAWTSGTTNEKLFF.

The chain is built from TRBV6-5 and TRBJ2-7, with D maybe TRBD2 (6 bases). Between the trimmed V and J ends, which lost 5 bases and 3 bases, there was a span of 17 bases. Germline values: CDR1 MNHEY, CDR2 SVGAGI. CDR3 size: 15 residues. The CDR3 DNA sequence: TGTGCCAGCAGTCGGGCCCGGGGGAAGGACTACGAGCAGTACTTC. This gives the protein CASSRARGKDYEQYF.

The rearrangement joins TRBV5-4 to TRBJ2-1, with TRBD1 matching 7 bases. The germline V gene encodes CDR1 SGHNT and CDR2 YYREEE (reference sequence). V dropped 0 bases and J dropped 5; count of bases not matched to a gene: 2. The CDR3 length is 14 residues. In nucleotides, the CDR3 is TGTGCCAGCAGCTTGGGGGGGACAGACAATGAGCAGTTCTTC. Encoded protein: CASSLGGTDNEQFF.